This TCR beta chain was sequenced for a study of regulatory T cells in long-lasting Graves disease. About the research overall: The study enrolled newly diagnosed Graves' patients on antithyroid drugs under 3 months.

General observations from the study: There were preferences for TRBV28, TRBJ1-2 and TRBJ2-5 in persistent disease.

There are 14 residues in the CDR3. V gave up 10 bases and J gave up 4 bases; unmatched junction bases: 10. TCR beta libraries were built with iRepertoire HTBI primers and Arm-PCR of CDR3 regions. Using its own MiXCR run on the multiplex PCR reads, TCRdb lists one record per CDR3 protein. The sample yields hundreds of thousands of distinct CDR3 sequences, roughly 15% seen once. Specified time point: newly diagnosed GD, antithyroid drugs for less than 3 months. Preparation of the TCR library used RNA extracted from PBMCs. This clonotype was recorded at least ten times. Its specificity is unknown. The same sample was also studied in work on T cells in Graves' hyperthyroidism and ophthalmopathy. That source adds: Over 18 months, lack of ophthalmopathy progression marked Graves' hyperthyroidism as stable.

The source was peripheral blood mononuclear cells (PBMCs), collected at new diagnosis, from a patient treated with antithyroid drugs. The rearrangement links TRBV12-3 or TRBV12-4 to TRBJ1-5; 7 nucleotides agree with TRBD1. The origin of this receptor is a woman aged 30 to 39 with Graves disease. CDR3 sequence: CATSQGNTNQPQHF. As DNA, the CDR3 is TGTGCCACCTCACAGGGGAACACAAATCAGCCCCAGCATTTT.